This T cell receptor (beta chain) was profiled in a study of T cells in Graves' hyperthyroidism and ophthalmopathy. Whole-study results and caveats: A model built on 13 V-J features separated ophthalmopathy from stable hyperthyroidism.

The V segment lost 2 bases and the J segment 6 bases; nucleotides outside the gene matches: 8. Germline CDR1 reads MNHEY; CDR2 reads SVGAGI. The CDR3 loop spans 17 amino acids. There were TCR beta CDR3 regions amplified from RNA transcripts. HTBI primers were employed in a first-round RT-PCR of the TCR CDR3. TCRdb reprocessed the multiplex PCR reads via MiXCR and lists one record per CDR3 protein. Seen here are about 590,000 distinct CDR3 sequences, 15% to 18% observed once, and the top ten hold 6.5% to 8%. In this sample, this clonotype turned up many times. Its antigen is still unknown. The source is a woman in her twenties or thirties with Graves' hyperthyroidism. The chain links TRBV6-5 to TRBJ2-1; 12 bases fit TRBD2. The sequencing sample was made of blood. The CDR3 sequence is CASSYPEASGRVNEQFF. As DNA, the CDR3 is TGTGCCAGCAGTTACCCCGAGGCTAGCGGGAGGGTCAATGAGCAGTTCTTC.